The 31 T cell receptor beta chains in this list originate from one sample, sequenced in a study of blood T cell repertoires in COVID-19. Measured with immunoSEQ multiplex PCR; TCRdb has only the in-frame clones, and not every one. The sample yields more than 90,000 clones, roughly 86% seen once. The sample comprised peripheral blood. These receptors were taken from a woman aged 25 to 45 with acute or convalescent COVID-19.

The gene calls are TRBV14 and TRBJ1-1; 9 bases are a match to TRBD1. The trim removed 7 bases at V and 0 bases at J, leaving 18 bases unmatched. The CDR3 contains 19 residues. Germline V gene sequence: CDR1 SGHDN, CDR2 FVKESK. CDR3 residues: CASTIYQRQGVPMNTEAFF. The CDR3 DNA reads as TGTGCCAGCACCATCTACCAAAGACAGGGGGTTCCCATGAACACTGAAGCTTTCTTT.

V is TRBV6-5 and J is TRBJ2-7, with unresolved D. Germline V CDR1 and CDR2: MNHEY, SVGAGI. Deletions cut 6 bases from V and 0 bases from J, with 12 bases between. The CDR3 runs to 14 residues. The chain's CDR3 is CASSRLDPSYEQYF. CDR3 bases: TGTGCCAGCAGCCGACTCGATCCCTCCTACGAGCAGTACTTC.

This sequence joins TRBV2 and TRBJ1-1; TRBD1 might be the D (5 bases). This CDR3 is 14 amino acids long. Trimming left V 3 bases short and J 1 base short, with 9 bases between. Per the germline V gene, CDR1 is SNHLY and CDR2 is FYNNEI. This chain's CDR3 is CASSEGRANTEAFF. The CDR3, as DNA: TGTGCCAGCAGTGAGGGCAGGGCGAACACTGAAGCTTTCTTT.

CDR3 bases: TGTGCCAGTAGTACAAGATACACCGACGAGCAGTACTTC. This translates into CASSTRYTDEQYF. V usage is TRBV19 and J usage is TRBJ2-7; no definite D call. V gave up 4 bases and J gave up 5 bases, with 12 bases separating them. Germline CDR1 is LNHDA and CDR2 is SQIVND (reference sequence). The length of the CDR3 is 13 residues.

This chain connects TRBV21-1 to TRBJ1-5. TRBV21-1 is designated a pseudogene. This CDR3 has 16 residues. The CDR3: CASSKGSADSNQPQHF. The CDR3 DNA sequence: TGTGCCAGCAGCAAAGGGTCGGCGGATAGCAATCAGCCCCAGCATTTT.

This clone has just one count. This chain uses TRBV6-5 with TRBJ1-2; D may be TRBD1 (6 bases). The CDR3 extends over 13 amino acids. V lost 5 bases, J lost 4 bases, and 11 bases lay in between. Germline V gene data show CDR1 as MNHEY and CDR2 as SVGAGI. The CDR3 nucleotides read TGTGCCAGCAGTACAGGGAGAACCTATGGCTACACCTTC. This translates into CASSTGRTYGYTF.

The chain combines TRBV3-1 (or the pseudogene TRBV3-2) with TRBJ2-7; maybe TRBD1 (6 bases). Per germline, CDR1 LGHDT and CDR2 YNNKEL (reference sequence). Trimming stripped 4 bases from V and 6 bases from J, with 13 bases between. The length of the CDR3 is 13 residues. The CDR3 DNA reads TGTGCCAGCAGCCGAGGGGGATCGGGCGAGCAGTACTTC. Its translation: CASSRGGSGEQYF.

The J gene is TRBJ2-1, the V gene TRBV27, with TRBD2 matching over 7 bases. With 4 bases clipped from V and 8 bases from J, the junction kept 8 bases outside the gene matches. Germline V gives CDR1 MNHEY, CDR2 SMNVEV (reference sequence). The CDR3 is 14 residues long. Here the CDR3 DNA reads TGTGCCAGCAGTTCCTGGGGAGGGTCGGATGAGCAGTTCTTC. Translating it yields CASSSWGGSDEQFF.

The chain combines TRBV3-1 (or the pseudogene TRBV3-2) with TRBJ2-1; D is unresolved. In germline, CDR1 is LGHDT, CDR2 YNNKEL (reference sequence). The CDR3 totals 13 residues. Trimming pared 4 bases from V and 1 base from J, leaving 5 bases between. The DNA for the CDR3 is TGTGCCAGCAGCCGAGGATCCTACAATGAGCAGTTCTTC. Translation gives CASSRGSYNEQFF.

The rearrangement joins TRBV4-1 to TRBJ2-7; D is perhaps TRBD1 (6 bases). CDR1 and CDR2 from the germline V gene are MGHRA and YSYEKL. The V and J ends lost 2 bases and 0 bases respectively, with 11 bases between them. The CDR3 contains 15 residues. CDR3 nucleotide sequence: TGCGCCAGCAGCCAAAAAGCAGGGGACTCCTACGAGCAGTACTTC. This gives the protein CASSQKAGDSYEQYF.

J is TRBJ1-2 and V is TRBV19; D is perhaps TRBD1 (5 bases). V shed 6 bases and J shed 6 bases, with 5 bases lying between them. The CDR3 has 10 amino acids. Germline lookup yields CDR1 LNHDA and CDR2 SQIVND (reference sequence). CDR3 DNA: TGTGCCAGTAGCAGGGATGGCTACACCTTC. Its translation: CASSRDGYTF.

This sequence joins TRBV5-6 and TRBJ1-5; D is ambiguous. The CDR3 runs to 12 residues. V gave up 2 bases and J gave up 11 bases, with 11 bases separating them. CDR1 is SGHDT and CDR2 is YYEEEE in the germline V gene. As DNA, the CDR3 is TGTGCCAGCAGCTTCCGGGGTTTGGCCCAGCATTTT. Protein sequence: CASSFRGLAQHF.

V usage is TRBV3-1 (or the pseudogene TRBV3-2) and J usage is TRBJ2-3; TRBD2 is a possible D gene (5 bases). V was pared by 4 bases and J by 2 bases, with 16 bases between. This CDR3 comprises 16 residues. The V gene's germline CDR1 is LGHDT and CDR2 YNNKEL (reference sequence). The CDR3 reads CASSLTAVPDTDTQYF. The CDR3 nucleotides are TGTGCCAGCAGCCTAACAGCGGTGCCAGACACAGATACGCAGTATTTT.

This sequence joins TRBV7-3 and TRBJ2-3; 8 nucleotides align to TRBD2. The CDR3 is 16 amino acids. J was trimmed by 0 bases and V by 2 bases; bases with no gene match: 4. The germline V gene encodes CDR1 SGHTA and CDR2 FQGTGA. The CDR3, as DNA: TGTGCCAGCAGCTTAGGCGGGGGGCCTAGCACAGATACGCAGTATTTT. The encoded protein is CASSLGGGPSTDTQYF. Combining the CDR3 with reference TRBV7-3 and TRBJ2-3 gives the whole variable domain GAGVSQTPSNKVTEKGKYVELRCDPISGHTALYWYRQSLGQGPEFLIYFQGTGAADDSGLPNDRFFAVRPEGSVSTLKIQRTERGDSAVYLCASSLGGGPSTDTQYFGPGTRLTVL.

The chain uses TRBV2 and TRBJ2-1, with TRBD2 as a possible D gene (6 bases). The CDR3 length is 13 residues. Trimming pared 6 bases from V and 4 bases from J, leaving 10 bases between. Germline CDR1 reads SNHLY; CDR2 reads FYNNEI. Here the CDR3 DNA reads TGTGCCAGCAGGGGGGGACCGTACAATGAGCAGTTCTTC. Its translation: CASRGGPYNEQFF.

The chain links TRBV4-1 to TRBJ1-3, with 7 bases matching TRBD1. The CDR3 runs 14 residues. Germline-derived CDR1 and CDR2 are MGHRA and YSYEKL. The V and J ends lost 4 bases and 4 bases, in that order; junction bases with no gene match: 4. The CDR3 reads CASSPQGGGNTIYF. The CDR3 DNA reads as TGCGCCAGCAGCCCGCAGGGGGGCGGAAACACCATATATTTT.

This chain joins TRBV9 and TRBJ2-1, with no clear D. The CDR3 has 13 amino acids. Germline CDR1 is SGDLS and CDR2 is YYNGEE. V was clipped by 4 bases and J by 10 bases, with 15 bases between them. The CDR3 loop reads CASSPQTAWEQFF. CDR3 sequence (DNA): TGTGCCAGCAGCCCCCAGACTGCTTGGGAGCAGTTCTTC.

The sample holds one count of this clone. The rearrangement uses TRBV3-1 (or the pseudogene TRBV3-2) and TRBJ2-7; D call uncertain. This CDR3 is 15 amino acids long. The germline V gene encodes CDR1 LGHDT and CDR2 YNNKEL (reference sequence). V was trimmed by 6 bases and J by 0 bases, leaving 15 bases between them. CDR3 sequence (DNA): TGTGCCAGCAGGTACAGTTTTCTTAGCTCCTACGAGCAGTACTTC. Protein sequence: CASRYSFLSSYEQYF.

In this sample, this clone turned up a few times. The chain employs TRBV9 and TRBJ1-3, with a weak D call TRBD1 (5 bases). The CDR3 consists of 13 residues. Trimming stripped 0 bases from V and 8 bases from J, with 9 bases between. Germline V gene lookup returns CDR1 SGDLS and CDR2 YYNGEE. CDR3 DNA sequence: TGTGCCAGCAGCGTAGAACAGGTGGACACCATATATTTT. Translated: CASSVEQVDTIYF.

V is TRBV9 and J is TRBJ2-3; no clear D gene. This CDR3 contains 13 residues. Germline-derived CDR1 and CDR2 are SGDLS and YYNGEE. Deletions cut 0 bases from V and 4 bases from J, with 6 bases between. The CDR3 DNA reads as TGTGCCAGCAGCGTAGGTGGAGCAGATACGCAGTATTTT. Its protein product is CASSVGGADTQYF.

This clone was seen a handful of times. The gene calls are TRBV4-1 and TRBJ1-6; D gene uncertain. Germline-derived CDR1 and CDR2 are MGHRA and YSYEKL. This CDR3 has 16 residues. V lost 0 bases, J lost 7 bases, and 13 bases lay in between. DNA for the CDR3: TGCGCCAGCAGCCAAGAAGGGCACAGAGGGAATTCACCCCTCCACTTT. Its translation is CASSQEGHRGNSPLHF.

The chain recombines TRBV27 with TRBJ2-7; tentative D call: TRBD2 (5 bases). The CDR3 spans 15 residues. Germline lookup yields CDR1 MNHEY and CDR2 SMNVEV (reference sequence). V dropped 2 bases and J dropped 0 bases, with 11 bases sitting between them. CDR3 DNA: TGTGCCAGCAGTTTAATGGGGAGCCTCTCCTACGAGCAGTACTTC. As protein: CASSLMGSLSYEQYF.

V usage is TRBV6-5 and J usage is TRBJ1-2; D gene unclear. CDR1 and CDR2 (germline): MNHEY, SVGAGI. V shed 6 bases and J shed 0 bases, with 14 bases lying between them. The CDR3 is made up of 15 amino acids. CDR3 protein: CASRPQWAANYGYTF. The CDR3 coding sequence is TGTGCCAGCAGGCCTCAATGGGCAGCTAACTATGGCTACACCTTC.

The chain links TRBV21-1 to TRBJ1-3; the table's D call, TRBD1, was not checked against the DNA. TRBV21-1 is recorded as a pseudogene. The CDR3 has 18 residues. This CDR3 reads CASKRHGGGDNSGNTIYF. For the CDR3, the DNA is TGTGCCAGCAAACGACACGGCGGTGGGGACAACTCTGGAAACACCATATATTTT.

The chain employs TRBV7-2 and TRBJ1-5; D unresolved. Trimming took 1 base from V and 2 from J, leaving 9 bases between them. Germline V gives CDR1 SGHTA, CDR2 FQGNSA. The CDR3 extends over 15 amino acids. CDR3 residues: CASSLGREGNQPQHF. The CDR3, as DNA: TGTGCCAGCAGCTTAGGACGTGAGGGCAATCAGCCCCAGCATTTT.

This chain uses TRBV19 with TRBJ1-1, with D uncertain. Trimming shortened V by 5 bases and J by 0 bases, and 13 bases separated the two germline ends. This CDR3 spans 15 amino acids. CDR1 is LNHDA and CDR2 is SQIVND in the germline V gene (reference sequence). This CDR3 reads CASSPGGIMNTEAFF. The CDR3 DNA follows: TGTGCCAGTAGTCCGGGTGGAATCATGAACACTGAAGCTTTCTTT.

This chain joins TRBV9 and TRBJ2-6; D possibly corresponds to TRBD2 (5 bases). V was pared by 0 bases and J by 1 base, with 11 bases between. The CDR3 is 17 amino acids. Germline CDR1 SGDLS, CDR2 YYNGEE. CDR3 loop: CASSVVGRLSGANVLTF. In nucleotides, the CDR3 is TGTGCCAGCAGCGTAGTAGGGAGATTATCTGGGGCCAACGTCCTGACTTTC.

The rearrangement uses TRBV7-3 and TRBJ2-1; maybe TRBD2 (7 bases). Germline loops: CDR1 SGHTA, CDR2 FQGTGA. This CDR3 is built from 13 residues. V gave up 5 bases and J gave up 10 bases, with 15 bases separating them. The CDR3 bases are TGTGCCAGCAGCACCAACAGGGAGGGGGAGCAGTTCTTC. Translated, it gives CASSTNREGEQFF.

The rearrangement links TRBV6-5 to TRBJ2-3; D might be TRBD2 (6 bases). Germline V gives CDR1 MNHEY, CDR2 SVGAGI. Trimming cost V 0 bases and J 5 bases, with 15 bases left between them. The CDR3 is 16 amino acids. CDR3 loop: CASSYSRGGALDTQYF. Here the CDR3 DNA reads TGTGCCAGCAGTTACTCGAGAGGCGGGGCGCTAGATACGCAGTATTTT.

The CDR3 reads CAIRTSGGDDEQYF. As DNA, the CDR3 is TGTGCCATCAGGACTAGCGGGGGGGACGACGAGCAGTACTTC. The rearrangement uses TRBV10-3 and TRBJ2-7; TRBD2 matches 14 bases. Germline V gives CDR1 ENHRY, CDR2 SYGVKD. V lost 6 bases and J lost 5; bases outside the gene matches: 3. CDR3 length: 14 amino acids.

This chain links TRBV9 with TRBJ2-7, with 7 bases aligning to TRBD2. The CDR3 is 15 amino acids. The germline V gene has CDR1 SGDLS and CDR2 YYNGEE. The V and J ends lost 2 bases and 2 bases, in that order; junction bases with no gene match: 7. This chain's CDR3 is CASSVGTGGAYEQYF. In nucleotides, the CDR3 is TGTGCCAGCAGCGTGGGAACGGGGGGAGCCTACGAGCAGTACTTC.